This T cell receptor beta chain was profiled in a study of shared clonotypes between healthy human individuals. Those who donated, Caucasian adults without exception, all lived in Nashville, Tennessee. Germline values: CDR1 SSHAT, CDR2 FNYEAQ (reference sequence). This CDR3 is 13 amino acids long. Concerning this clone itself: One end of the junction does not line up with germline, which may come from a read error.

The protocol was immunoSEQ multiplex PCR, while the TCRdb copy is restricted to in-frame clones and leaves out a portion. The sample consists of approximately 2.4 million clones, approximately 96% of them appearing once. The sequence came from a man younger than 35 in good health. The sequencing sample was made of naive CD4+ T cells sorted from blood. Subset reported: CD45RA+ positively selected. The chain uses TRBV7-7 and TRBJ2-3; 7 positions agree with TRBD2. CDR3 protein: CASSFGRDDTQYF. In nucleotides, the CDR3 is TGTGCTAGCAGCTTTGGGAGGGACGATACGCAGTATTTT.